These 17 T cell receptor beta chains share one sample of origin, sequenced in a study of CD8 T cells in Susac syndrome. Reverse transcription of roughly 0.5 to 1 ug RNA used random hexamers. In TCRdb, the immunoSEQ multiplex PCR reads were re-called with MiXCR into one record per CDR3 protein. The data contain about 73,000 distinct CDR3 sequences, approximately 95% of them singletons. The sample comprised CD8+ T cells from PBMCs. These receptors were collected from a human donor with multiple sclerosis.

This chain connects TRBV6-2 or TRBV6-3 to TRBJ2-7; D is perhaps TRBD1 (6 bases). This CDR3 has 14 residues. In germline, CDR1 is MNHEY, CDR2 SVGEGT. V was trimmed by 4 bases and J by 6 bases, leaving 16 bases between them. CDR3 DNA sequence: TGTGCCAGCAGTTCCTCCGGACAGCCTCCCGAGCAGTACTTC. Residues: CASSSSGQPPEQYF.

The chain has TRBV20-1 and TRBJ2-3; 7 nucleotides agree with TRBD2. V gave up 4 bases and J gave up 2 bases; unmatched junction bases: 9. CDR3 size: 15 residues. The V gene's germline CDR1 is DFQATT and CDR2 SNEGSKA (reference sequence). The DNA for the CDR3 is TGCAGTGCTAAGTACGAGCGGGGATACACAGATACGCAGTATTTT. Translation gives CSAKYERGYTDTQYF.

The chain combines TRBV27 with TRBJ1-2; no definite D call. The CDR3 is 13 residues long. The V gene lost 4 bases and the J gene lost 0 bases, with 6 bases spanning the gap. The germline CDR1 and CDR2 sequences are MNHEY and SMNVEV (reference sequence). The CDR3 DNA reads TGTGCCAGCAGTTATTCAGCTAACTATGGCTACACCTTC. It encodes CASSYSANYGYTF.

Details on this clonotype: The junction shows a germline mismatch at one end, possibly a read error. The CDR3 bases are TGTGCCAGCAGTCCCCCGGGACAGGGGTTCGGCACTGAAGTTTTCTTT. As protein: CASSPPGQGFGTEVFF. The J gene is TRBJ1-1, the V gene TRBV12-3 or TRBV12-4, with 10 bases matching TRBD1. The CDR3 contains 16 residues.

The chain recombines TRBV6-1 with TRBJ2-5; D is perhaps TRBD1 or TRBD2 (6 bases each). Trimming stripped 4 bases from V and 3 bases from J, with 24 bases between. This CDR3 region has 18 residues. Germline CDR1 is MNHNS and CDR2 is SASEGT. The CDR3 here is CASSARGVGAGPKETQYF. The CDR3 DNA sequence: TGTGCCAGCAGTGCCCGCGGGGTGGGGGCGGGACCTAAAGAGACCCAGTACTTC.

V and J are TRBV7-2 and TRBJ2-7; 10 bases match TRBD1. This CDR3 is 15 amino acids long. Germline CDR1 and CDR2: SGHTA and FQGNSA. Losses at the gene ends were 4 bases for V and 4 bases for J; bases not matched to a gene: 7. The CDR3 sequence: CASSSGQGGWYEQYF. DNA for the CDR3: TGTGCCAGCAGCTCCGGACAGGGGGGGTGGTACGAGCAGTACTTC.

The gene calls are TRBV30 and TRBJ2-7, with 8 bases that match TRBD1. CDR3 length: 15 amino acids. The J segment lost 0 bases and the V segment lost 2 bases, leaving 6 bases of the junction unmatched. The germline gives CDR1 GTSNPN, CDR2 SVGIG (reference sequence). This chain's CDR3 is CAWSSGQGFSYEQYF. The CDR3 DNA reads TGTGCCTGGAGTTCCGGACAGGGCTTCTCCTACGAGCAGTACTTC.

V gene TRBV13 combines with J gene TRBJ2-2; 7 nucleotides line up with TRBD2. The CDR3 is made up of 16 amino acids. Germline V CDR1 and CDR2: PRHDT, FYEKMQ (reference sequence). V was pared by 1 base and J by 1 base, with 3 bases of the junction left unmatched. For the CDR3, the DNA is TGTGCCAGCAGCTTAGATCGGGGGGAGAACACCGGGGAGCTGTTTTTT. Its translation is CASSLDRGENTGELFF. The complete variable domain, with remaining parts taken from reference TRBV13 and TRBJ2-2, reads AAGVIQSPRHLIKEKRETATLKCYPIPRHDTVYWYQQGPGQDPQFLISFYEKMQSDKGSIPDRFSAQQFSDYHSELNMSSLELGDSALYFCASSLDRGENTGELFFGEGSRLTVL.

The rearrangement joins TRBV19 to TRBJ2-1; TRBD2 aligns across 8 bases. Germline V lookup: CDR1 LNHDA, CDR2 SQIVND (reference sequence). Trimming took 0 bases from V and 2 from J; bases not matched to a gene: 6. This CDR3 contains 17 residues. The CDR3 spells CASSIDPPAGAYNEQFF. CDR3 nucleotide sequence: TGTGCCAGTAGTATAGATCCCCCAGCGGGGGCCTACAATGAGCAGTTCTTC.

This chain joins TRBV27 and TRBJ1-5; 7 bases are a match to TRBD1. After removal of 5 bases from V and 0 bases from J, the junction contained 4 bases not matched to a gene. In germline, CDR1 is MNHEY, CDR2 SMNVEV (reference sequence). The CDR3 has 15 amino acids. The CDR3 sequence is CASSQGGISNQPQHF. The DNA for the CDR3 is TGTGCCAGCAGTCAGGGGGGAATTAGCAATCAGCCCCAGCATTTT.

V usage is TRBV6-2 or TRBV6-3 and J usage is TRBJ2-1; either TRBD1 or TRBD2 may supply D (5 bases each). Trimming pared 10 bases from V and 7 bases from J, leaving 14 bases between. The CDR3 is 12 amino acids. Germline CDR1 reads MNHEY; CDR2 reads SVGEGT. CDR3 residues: CATSGSENEQFF. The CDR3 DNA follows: TGTGCCACATCAGGGAGCGAGAATGAGCAGTTCTTC.

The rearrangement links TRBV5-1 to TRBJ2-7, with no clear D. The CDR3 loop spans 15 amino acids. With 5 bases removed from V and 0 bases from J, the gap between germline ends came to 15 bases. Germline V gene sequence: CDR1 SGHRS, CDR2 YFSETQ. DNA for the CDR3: TGCGCCAGCAGTTCCTTCGACGGCAGCTCCTACGAGCAGTACTTC. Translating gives CASSSFDGSSYEQYF. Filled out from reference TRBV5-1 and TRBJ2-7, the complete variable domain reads KAGVTQTPRYLIKTRGQQVTLSCSPISGHRSVSWYQQTPGQGLQFLFEYFSETQRNKGNFPGRFSGRQFSNSRSEMNVSTLELGDSALYLCASSSFDGSSYEQYFGPGTRLTVT.

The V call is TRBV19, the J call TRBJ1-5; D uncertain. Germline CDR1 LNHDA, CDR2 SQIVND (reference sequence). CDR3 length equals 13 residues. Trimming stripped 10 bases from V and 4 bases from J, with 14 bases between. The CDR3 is CATSPVLNQPQHF. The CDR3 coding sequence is TGTGCCACCTCCCCGGTCCTGAATCAGCCCCAGCATTTT.

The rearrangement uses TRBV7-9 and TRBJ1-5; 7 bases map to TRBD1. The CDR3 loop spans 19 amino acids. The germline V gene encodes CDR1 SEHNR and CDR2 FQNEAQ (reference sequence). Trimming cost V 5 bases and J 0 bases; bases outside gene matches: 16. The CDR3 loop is CASSPPWGGQLDSNQPQHF. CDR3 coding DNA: TGTGCCAGCAGCCCCCCCTGGGGGGGACAGTTAGATAGCAATCAGCCCCAGCATTTT.

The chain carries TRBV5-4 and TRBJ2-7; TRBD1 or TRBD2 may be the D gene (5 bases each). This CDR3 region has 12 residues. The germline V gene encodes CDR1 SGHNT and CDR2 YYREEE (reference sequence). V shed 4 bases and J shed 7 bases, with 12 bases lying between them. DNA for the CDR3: TGTGCCAGCAGCCGGGGCCCCGGGGAGCAGTACTTC. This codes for CASSRGPGEQYF.

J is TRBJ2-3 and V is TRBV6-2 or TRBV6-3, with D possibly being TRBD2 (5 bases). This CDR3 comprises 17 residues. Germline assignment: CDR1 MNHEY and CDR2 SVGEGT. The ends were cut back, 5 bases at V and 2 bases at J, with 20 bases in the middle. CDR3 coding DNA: TGTGCCAGCAGTCCACATGAGAGGGCGCCTCACACAGATACGCAGTATTTT. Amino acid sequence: CASSPHERAPHTDTQYF.

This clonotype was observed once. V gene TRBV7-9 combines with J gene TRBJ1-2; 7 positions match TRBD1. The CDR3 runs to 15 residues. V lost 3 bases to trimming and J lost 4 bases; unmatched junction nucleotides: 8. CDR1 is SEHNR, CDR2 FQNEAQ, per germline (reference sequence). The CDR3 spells CASSFPGQQAYGYTF. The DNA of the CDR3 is TGTGCCAGCAGCTTCCCGGGACAGCAAGCCTATGGCTACACCTTC.